This T cell receptor beta chain comes out of a study of CD8 T cells in ankylosing spondylitis. Study-wide results and caveats: A TCR beta motif of about eight highly homologous variants appeared characteristic of ankylosing spondylitis blood.

TCRdb analysed the 5' RACE reads with MiXCR anew, one entry per CDR3 protein. Of a few hundred thousand distinct CDR3 sequences detected, around 20% appear once; the ten largest clones hold under 45%. The germline V gene has CDR1 MDHEN and CDR2 SYDVKM. Trimming left V 6 bases short and J 4 bases short, with 22 bases between. The CDR3 consists of 16 residues. This clonotype was counted between two and nine times. Its antigen is not identified. This sequence was found in a male donor with ankylosing spondylitis. Sequenced material: blood, either unsorted or a sorted T cell fraction (not recorded which). This rearrangement joins TRBV28 to TRBJ2-7; D call uncertain. This CDR3 reads CASRAATAQRSYEQYF. The CDR3 bases are TGTGCCAGCAGGGCTGCGACTGCACAGAGGAGTTACGAGCAGTACTTC.